One sample yielded the 15 T cell receptor beta chains listed below, sequenced in a study of OX40 agonist ivuxolimab in advanced cancers. Clones were read by immunoSEQ multiplex PCR, and TCRdb kept only the in-frame ones, dropping some. The sample shows about 37,000 clones, around four fifths of them seen only once. The material sequenced was CD4+ or CD8+ T cells sorted from blood, taken in a trial of the OX40 agonist ivuxolimab. The source is an adult with an advanced solid tumor such as melanoma, head and neck, liver or kidney cancer.

This chain joins TRBV7-8 and TRBJ2-6, with D perhaps assigned TRBD1 or TRBD2 (5 bases each). Germline V lookup: CDR1 SGHVS, CDR2 FQNEAQ. The V end was cut by 5 bases, the J end by 0 bases, with 8 bases between. The CDR3 extends over 15 amino acids. The CDR3 DNA sequence: TGTGCCAGCAGCGAGGGGTTCTCTGGGGCCAACGTCCTGACTTTC. The encoded protein is CASSEGFSGANVLTF.

V usage is TRBV19 and J usage is TRBJ2-5; 10 nucleotides line up with TRBD1. This CDR3 has 14 amino acids. V was clipped by 5 bases and J by 3 bases; unmatched bases: 3. The germline CDR1 and CDR2 sequences are LNHDA and SQIVND (reference sequence). The CDR3 coding sequence is TGTGCCAGTAGTCCCGGGACAGGGGAAGAGACCCAGTACTTC. It specifies CASSPGTGEETQYF. Variable domain in full (rest from reference TRBV19 and TRBJ2-5): DGGITQSPKYLFRKEGQNVTLSCEQNLNHDAMYWYRQDPGQGLRLIYYSQIVNDFQKGDIAEGYSVSREKKESFPLTVTSAQKNPTAFYLCASSPGTGEETQYFGPGTRLLVL.

The J gene is TRBJ2-1, the V gene TRBV25-1, with a weak D call TRBD2 (6 bases). The length of the CDR3 is 12 residues. The germline CDR1 and CDR2 sequences are MGHDK and SYGVNS. V gave up 4 bases and J gave up 6 bases, with 7 bases separating them. The CDR3 nucleotides read TGTGCCAGCAGTGTCGGGGGCAATGAGCAGTTCTTC. It specifies CASSVGGNEQFF.

The rearrangement uses TRBV10-3 and TRBJ1-6; D remains unclear. Germline CDR1 and CDR2: ENHRY and SYGVKD. CDR3 size: 13 residues. V was cut by 7 bases and J by 3 bases, with 7 bases left in between. The CDR3 spells CAITHSYNSPLHF. In DNA, the CDR3 is TGTGCCATCACCCACAGCTATAATTCACCCCTCCACTTT.

In its sample, this clone was seen a few times. The V and J genes are TRBV28 and TRBJ2-7; D is uncertain. In germline, CDR1 is MDHEN, CDR2 SYDVKM. V was trimmed by 6 bases and J by 1 base, leaving 10 bases between them. CDR3 length: 13 residues. Here the CDR3 reads CASSFEESYEQYF. In DNA, the CDR3 is TGTGCCAGCAGCTTTGAAGAATCCTACGAGCAGTACTTC.

This rearrangement joins TRBV6-6 to TRBJ2-6; D gene uncertain. There are 15 residues in the CDR3. Germline V gives CDR1 MNHNY, CDR2 SVGAGI (reference sequence). V was clipped by 7 bases and J by 1 base, with 11 bases between them. CDR3 DNA: TGTGCCAGCATATCAGCAGCTTCTGGGGCCAACGTCCTGACTTTC. It encodes CASISAASGANVLTF.

V is TRBV5-1 and J is TRBJ2-2, with D possibly being TRBD1 (5 bases). This CDR3 has 16 residues. From germline, CDR1 is SGHRS and CDR2 YFSETQ. V shed 0 bases and J shed 1 base, with 10 bases lying between them. The CDR3 spells CASSLGGHGNTGELFF. CDR3 bases: TGCGCCAGCAGCTTGGGAGGACACGGGAACACCGGGGAGCTGTTTTTT.

Of note for this clone: In the same sample, other DNA sequences code for this CDR3. The chain links TRBV11-2 to TRBJ1-3; unclear D gene. Germline CDR1 is SGHAT and CDR2 is FQNNGV. V lost 1 base and J lost 0, with 4 bases in between. There are 14 residues in the CDR3. CDR3 in amino acids: CASSLGGSGNTIYF. The CDR3, as DNA: TGTGCCAGCAGCTTAGGTGGCTCTGGAAACACCATATATTTT.

The chain carries TRBV6-1 and TRBJ1-1; possible D gene TRBD1, 6 bases. Germline V gene sequence: CDR1 MNHNS, CDR2 SASEGT. This CDR3 contains 15 residues. With 4 bases removed from V and 4 bases from J, the gap between germline ends came to 16 bases. The CDR3 region is CASSALRGAGTEAFF. CDR3 nucleotides: TGTGCCAGCAGTGCCTTACGGGGGGCTGGCACTGAAGCTTTCTTT.

Only a few counts were recorded for this clone. V usage is TRBV11-3 and J usage is TRBJ2-6; a possible D gene is TRBD1 (5 bases). This CDR3 is 16 amino acids long. Germline-derived CDR1 and CDR2 are SGHNT and YENEEA. Trimming shortened V by 6 bases and J by 0 bases, and 12 bases separated the two germline ends. The DNA of the CDR3 is TGTGCCAGCAGTCGGCAGGGAACCTCTGGGGCCAACGTCCTGACTTTC. Residues: CASSRQGTSGANVLTF.

In the case of this clone: Other DNA sequences in the same sample also yield this CDR3. V and J are TRBV11-1 and TRBJ2-7; the D gene is possibly TRBD2 (6 bases). Germline V gene data show CDR1 as SGHAT and CDR2 as FQDESV (reference sequence). This CDR3 contains 13 residues. V lost 3 bases, J lost 5 bases, and 11 bases lay in between. In DNA, the CDR3 is TGTGCCAGCAGCTTGAGGGGAGGAGACGAGCAGTACTTC. This gives the protein CASSLRGGDEQYF.

This clone appeared a single time. The rearrangement links TRBV6-6 to TRBJ2-7; D possibly corresponds to TRBD2 (6 bases). The germline V gene has CDR1 MNHNY and CDR2 SVGAGI (reference sequence). This CDR3 comprises 14 residues. V was shortened by 7 bases and J by 0 bases, with 13 bases between the two germline ends. CDR3 amino acids: CASNRLESSYEQYF. The CDR3 DNA is TGTGCCAGCAATAGACTAGAAAGCTCCTACGAGCAGTACTTC.

V usage is TRBV19 and J usage is TRBJ2-1; D assignment may be TRBD1 or TRBD2 (6 bases each). The V and J ends lost 5 bases and 0 bases respectively, with 17 bases between them. Germline V gene data show CDR1 as LNHDA and CDR2 as SQIVND (reference sequence). The CDR3 is made up of 17 amino acids. This CDR3 is CASSPVQGLSSYNEQFF. CDR3 DNA sequence: TGTGCCAGTAGTCCGGTACAGGGACTTAGCTCCTACAATGAGCAGTTCTTC.

The chain uses TRBV18 and TRBJ2-5, with D possibly TRBD2 on 6 matching bases. The end of the DNA fits TRBJ2-7 better, so the J call may be wrong. The germline V gene encodes CDR1 KGHSH and CDR2 LQKENI. The CDR3 has 13 residues. The DNA of the CDR3 is TGTGCCAGCTCACCATCGGACTACTACGAGCAGTACTTC. It encodes CASSPSDYYEQYF.

This chain joins TRBV5-1 and TRBJ2-5; 8 positions match TRBD1. The V gene end was trimmed by 4 bases and the J gene end by 5 bases; junction bases not matched to a gene: 7. The CDR3 loop spans 14 amino acids. CDR1 is SGHRS and CDR2 is YFSETQ in the germline V gene. DNA of the CDR3: TGCGCCAGCAGCGCGGACAGGGTTAGGGAGACCCAGTACTTC. Protein: CASSADRVRETQYF. The full variable domain, completed using reference TRBV5-1 and TRBJ2-5, is KAGVTQTPRYLIKTRGQQVTLSCSPISGHRSVSWYQQTPGQGLQFLFEYFSETQRNKGNFPGRFSGRQFSNSRSEMNVSTLELGDSALYLCASSADRVRETQYFGPGTRLLVL.